This is a list of T cell receptor beta chains from one sample in a study of cytotoxic CD8 clonotypes in ibrutinib-treated CLL. Generated by immunoSEQ multiplex PCR, the TCRdb table keeps only in-frame clones and is missing some. The sample lists over 200,000 clones, 70% occurring once. The source material was PBMCs, sampled after 12 months of ibrutinib treatment. These receptor sequences come from a human donor with chronic lymphocytic leukemia. Each CDR3 is given with its conserved first and last residue. D genes are given only for firm matches. Clone size is shown for a subset of rows, as once, few, many or a class of expanded clone.

V gene	D gene	J gene	clone size	CDR3 DNA	CDR3 protein
TRBV7-2	-	TRBJ2-5	-	TGTGCCAGCAGCCCCGATTTAGCACGGGAGACCCAGTACTTC	CASSPDLARETQYF
TRBV30	-	TRBJ1-4	-	TGTGCCTGGAGTGTAAACCGGCGGGGGGCGCTTCCGTTTTTT	CAWSVNRRGALPFF
TRBV28	TRBD1	TRBJ2-7	-	TGTGCCAGCAGTCTACCGGGACAGGAGGAACACGAGCAGTACTTC	CASSLPGQEEHEQYF
TRBV29-1	-	TRBJ2-5	-	TGCAGCGCCGCGTCCCAAGAGACCCAGTACTTC	CSAASQETQYF
TRBV15	-	TRBJ1-2	-	TGTGCCACCCTCAGGGATAAGGGGTCCTATGGCTACACCTTC	CATLRDKGSYGYTF
TRBV19	-	TRBJ2-5	-	TGTGCCAGTAGTAGACGAGAGACCCAGTACTTC	CASSRRETQYF
TRBV7-3	-	TRBJ1-5	many	TGTGCCAGCAGCTTAAAAGAGAGCAATCAGCCCCAGCATTTT	CASSLKESNQPQHF
TRBV5-1	-	TRBJ2-7	-	TGCGCCAGCAGCTTGGGGGTAGCCCGGTACGAGCAGTACTTC	CASSLGVARYEQYF
TRBV30	-	TRBJ1-3	-	TGTGCCTGGATGCTCAGGGCCGCTGGAAACACCATATATTTT	CAWMLRAAGNTIYF
TRBV19	TRBD1	TRBJ2-5	-	TGTGCCAGTAGTACCGACAGGGGCCAAGAGACCCAGTACTTC	CASSTDRGQETQYF
TRBV5-4	-	TRBJ2-1	many	TGTGCCAGCAGCGGGGAAGGTTTCCACAATGAGCAGTTCTTC	CASSGEGFHNEQFF
TRBV29-1	-	TRBJ2-7	-	TGCAGCGTTGAAGATCGGTTGGTAACAGGGAGGAGGGAGCAGTACTTC	CSVEDRLVTGRREQYF
TRBV18	-	TRBJ1-5	-	TGTGCCAGCTCACCGGGGGGCCCCAATCAGCCCCAGCATTTT	CASSPGGPNQPQHF
TRBV7-2	-	TRBJ2-7	-	TGTGCCAGCAGCTCACTCCTACGTGGGATGGGCGAGCAGTACTTC	CASSSLLRGMGEQYF
TRBV30	-	TRBJ2-7	-	TGTGCCTGGGGACGATACGAGCAGTACTTC	CAWGRYEQYF
TRBV21-1	-	TRBJ1-2	-	TGTGCCAGCAGCCAATGGACCGGGACGAACTACTATGGCTACACCTTC	CASSQWTGTNYYGYTF
TRBV6-6	-	TRBJ2-7	once	TGTGCCAGCAGTTACTCGAATATCGGGTCCTACGAGCAGTACTTC	CASSYSNIGSYEQYF
TRBV28	-	TRBJ2-1	few	TGTGCCAGCAGTTTGGAGGGGGCTCGGGACAATGAGCAGTTCTTC	CASSLEGARDNEQFF
TRBV5-1	-	TRBJ2-2	-	TGCGCCAGCAGCTCCGGACAGAACACCGGGGAGCTGTTTTTT	CASSSGQNTGELFF
TRBV7-2	-	TRBJ1-5	-	TGTGCCAGCAGCCTGAGCCGAGTTTATAGCAATCAGCCCCAGCATTTT	CASSLSRVYSNQPQHF
TRBV5-1	TRBD1	TRBJ1-1	-	TGCGCCAGCAGCTCGTATCCGGGACAGGCGAACACTGAAGCTTTCTTT	CASSSYPGQANTEAFF
TRBV12-5	-	TRBJ2-7	-	TGTGCTAGTGGCTTCCGTATCGAGCAGTACTTC	CASGFRIEQYF
TRBV6-5	-	TRBJ1-1	-	TGTGCCATCTCGAGGGACCGGGGATTTGAAGCTTTCTTT	CAISRDRGFEAFF
TRBV6-6	-	TRBJ1-1	-	TGTGCCAGCAGTTACGGGGGTGATGCTGAAGCTTTCTTT	CASSYGGDAEAFF
TRBV6-6	-	TRBJ1-1	-	TGTGCCAGCGAGGGGAACACTGAAGCTTTCTTT	CASEGNTEAFF
TRBV18	TRBD2	TRBJ2-7	few	TGTGCCAGCTCACCGAGCGGGGGTCCTACGAGCCAGTACTTC	CASSPSGGPTSQYF
TRBV15	-	TRBJ2-1	-	TGTGCCACCTCACATCGGCGGGAGCAGTTCTTC	CATSHRREQFF
TRBV5-1	-	TRBJ2-2	-	TGCGCCAGCAGACCAACACCGACCGGGGAGCTGTTTTTT	CASRPTPTGELFF
TRBV29-1	-	TRBJ1-1	-	TGCAGCGTTGAAGATCGTGGGCGGAACACTGAAGCTTTCTTT	CSVEDRGRNTEAFF
TRBV28	-	TRBJ2-1	once	TGTGCCAGCAGGGGGGGGCTCTACAATGAGCAGTTCTTC	CASRGGLYNEQFF
TRBV6-1	TRBD1	TRBJ1-2	once	TGTGCCAGCAGTCGGGACAGGCCAAACTATGGCTACACCTTC	CASSRDRPNYGYTF
TRBV5-1	-	TRBJ1-1	once	TGCGCCAGCAGCTCCTCCCTAGTCACTGAAGCTTTCTTT	CASSSSLVTEAFF
TRBV7-9	-	TRBJ1-1	-	TGTGCCAGCAGCTTAGTTGGGGGTGGAACTGAAGCTTTCTTT	CASSLVGGGTEAFF
TRBV30	TRBD1	TRBJ1-5	once	TGTGCCTGGAGTGACCAGGGGGGGCCTCAGCCCCAGCATTTT	CAWSDQGGPQPQHF
TRBV4-2	-	TRBJ2-3	-	TGTGCCAGCAGCCTAACCTCCAAAGGAGATACGCAGTATTTT	CASSLTSKGDTQYF
TRBV9	-	TRBJ2-3	-	TGTGCCAGCAGCGTACGGCTGGGCACAGATACGCAGTATTTT	CASSVRLGTDTQYF
TRBV7-3	-	TRBJ2-2	once	TGTGCCAGCAGCCACCGCGTAGGGGCCGGGGAGCTGTTTTTT	CASSHRVGAGELFF
TRBV5-1	TRBD1	TRBJ1-2	few	TGCGCCAGCAGCTTGGCCTGGACAGGGGGCGGAGGAAATGGCTACACCTTC	CASSLAWTGGGGNGYTF
TRBV7-6	-	TRBJ1-4	-	TGTGCCAGCAGCTTCGGTGGGGGAACTAATGAAAAACTGTTTTTT	CASSFGGGTNEKLFF
TRBV10-3	-	TRBJ2-7	-	TGTGCCATCAGTGCGAGCTACGAGCAGTACTTC	CAISASYEQYF
TRBV5-4	TRBD2	TRBJ2-7	-	TGTGCCAGCAGCTTGGCTAGCGGCCCCTTCTACGAGCAGTACTTC	CASSLASGPFYEQYF
TRBV7-9	TRBD1	TRBJ2-1	-	TGTGCCAGCAGCTGGGACAGGGCTGTCTCCTACAATGAGCAGTTCTTC	CASSWDRAVSYNEQFF
TRBV6-1	-	TRBJ1-6	few	TGTGCCAGCACTCCCCCCCGGGACGGGGGATCACCCCTCCACTTT	CASTPPRDGGSPLHF
TRBV5-1	TRBD1	TRBJ2-1	-	TGCGCCAGCAGCTTGGGCGATAAAACAGGGGGCGGAAATGAGCAGTTCTTC	CASSLGDKTGGGNEQFF
TRBV6-6	-	TRBJ2-7	once	TGTGCCAGCAGTTACGGGGGCGGCGGGGAGTACTTC	CASSYGGGGEYF
TRBV6-6	-	TRBJ1-2	-	TGTGCCAGCAGCCAACTGGGGACCCGGGGCAACTATGGCTACACCTTC	CASSQLGTRGNYGYTF
TRBV6-5	-	TRBJ1-4	-	TGTGCCAGCAGGTACAAATTCCGGGAGGAAAAACTGTTTTTT	CASRYKFREEKLFF
TRBV7-2	-	TRBJ1-1	-	TGTGCCAGCAGCCTACCGTGGGGGCCAACGAACACTGAAGCTTTCTTT	CASSLPWGPTNTEAFF
TRBV7-9	TRBD2	TRBJ2-2	few	TGTGCCAGCAGCTCAAAGCGACTAGCGGGAGACACCGGGGAGCTGTTTTTT	CASSSKRLAGDTGELFF
TRBV2	-	TRBJ1-5	-	TGTGCCAGCAATTACCAGGGTGGCAATCAGCCCCAGCATTTT	CASNYQGGNQPQHF
TRBV11-3	-	TRBJ1-1	-	TGTGCCAGCAGCTTGCAGATGAACACTGAAGCTTTCTTT	CASSLQMNTEAFF
TRBV28	TRBD2	TRBJ2-3	-	TGTGCCAGCTGGGGCCGGGAGGGCGTAGATACGCAGTATTTT	CASWGREGVDTQYF
TRBV12-5	-	TRBJ1-1	-	TGTGCTAGTGGTTTGTTGGGTGGTAGGATCACTGAAGCTTTCTTT	CASGLLGGRITEAFF